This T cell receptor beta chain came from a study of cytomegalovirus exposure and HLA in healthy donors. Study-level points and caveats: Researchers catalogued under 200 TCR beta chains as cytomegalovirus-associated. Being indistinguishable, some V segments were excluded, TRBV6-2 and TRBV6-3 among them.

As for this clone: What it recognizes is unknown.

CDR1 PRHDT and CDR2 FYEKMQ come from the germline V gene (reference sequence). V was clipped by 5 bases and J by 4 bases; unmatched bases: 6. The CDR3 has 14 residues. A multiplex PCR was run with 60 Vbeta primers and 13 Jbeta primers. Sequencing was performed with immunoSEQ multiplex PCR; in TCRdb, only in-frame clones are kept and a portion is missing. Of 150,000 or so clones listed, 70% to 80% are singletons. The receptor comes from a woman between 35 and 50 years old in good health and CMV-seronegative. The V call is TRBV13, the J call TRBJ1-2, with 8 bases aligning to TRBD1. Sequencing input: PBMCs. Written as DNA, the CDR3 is TGTGCCAGCAGCGCGGAAACAGGGGGCTATGGCTACACCTTC. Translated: CASSAETGGYGYTF. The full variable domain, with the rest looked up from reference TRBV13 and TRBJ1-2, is AAGVIQSPRHLIKEKRETATLKCYPIPRHDTVYWYQQGPGQDPQFLISFYEKMQSDKGSIPDRFSAQQFSDYHSELNMSSLELGDSALYFCASSAETGGYGYTFGSGTRLTVV.